The rows below give T cell receptor beta chains drawn from one sample of a study of somatic mutations in cytotoxic T cells in rheumatoid arthritis. Clones were read by immunoSEQ multiplex PCR, and TCRdb kept only the in-frame ones, dropping some. This table holds about 19,000 clones, over 75% found once. Sequencing was done on a sample of CD8+ T cells sorted from blood. Receptor source: a woman aged 50 to 60 in good health. Both conserved end residues are part of each CDR3. D genes are given only for firm matches. Not all rows give a size; the values are once, few, many and, for expanded clones, a class.

length: 14; size: .; J: TRBJ1-2; D: TRBD1; V: TRBV6-5; DNA: TGTGCCAGCAGTTACGGGACAGGGGACCATGGCTACACCTTC; CDR3: CASSYGTGDHGYTF
length: 15; size: .; J: TRBJ1-1; D: TRBD1; V: TRBV6-5; DNA: TGTGCCAGCAGAAATGACAGGGCCGTGAACACTGAAGCTTTCTTT; CDR3: CASRNDRAVNTEAFF
length: 14; size: .; J: TRBJ1-1; D: .; V: TRBV28; DNA: TGTGCCAGCAGTTTTAGTCGTTTCAACACTGAAGCTTTCTTT; CDR3: CASSFSRFNTEAFF
length: 16; size: .; J: TRBJ1-2; D: TRBD1; V: TRBV4-2; DNA: TGTGCCAGCAGCCAGGAACAGGGGGCTAAAGGTTATGGCTACACCTTC; CDR3: CASSQEQGAKGYGYTF
length: 16; size: few; J: TRBJ2-6; D: TRBD1; V: TRBV19; DNA: TGTGCCAGTATGAGCCAGGGGGCTTCTGGGGCCAACGTCCTGACTTTC; CDR3: CASMSQGASGANVLTF
length: 13; size: .; J: TRBJ2-2; D: .; V: TRBV7-7; DNA: TGTGCCAGCAGCTTAGCGGGGGCCGGGGAGCTGTTTTTT; CDR3: CASSLAGAGELFF
length: 16; size: .; J: TRBJ2-5; D: TRBD2; V: TRBV19; DNA: TGTGCCAGTAGTACCGGGACTAGCGGGAGGGCAAGGACCCAGTACTTC; CDR3: CASSTGTSGRARTQYF
length: 16; size: .; J: TRBJ1-5; D: TRBD1; V: TRBV7-8; DNA: TGTGCCAGCAGCTTAGGGGGAGGGGGCGGCAATCAGCCCCAGCATTTT; CDR3: CASSLGGGGGNQPQHF
length: 14; size: .; J: TRBJ2-7; D: TRBD1; V: TRBV12-5; DNA: TGTGCTAGTGGTCGCGACAGGGGGGCGTACGAGCAGTACTTC; CDR3: CASGRDRGAYEQYF
length: 13; size: .; J: TRBJ2-7; D: .; V: TRBV7-6; DNA: TGTGCCAGCAGCCGCACAGACTCCTACGAGCAGTACTTC; CDR3: CASSRTDSYEQYF
length: 15; size: .; J: TRBJ1-1; D: TRBD1; V: TRBV6-5; DNA: TGTGCCAGCAGTTACGTACAGGGGATGGTCACTGAAGCTTTCTTT; CDR3: CASSYVQGMVTEAFF
length: 15; size: .; J: TRBJ1-4; D: TRBD1; V: TRBV9; DNA: TGTGCCAGCAGCCCACCGGGACAGGGAACTGAAAAACTGTTTTTT; CDR3: CASSPPGQGTEKLFF
length: 14; size: few; J: TRBJ2-7; D: TRBD1; V: TRBV29-1; DNA: TGCAGCGTTATGGACAGGGAACTCTTCCACGAGCAGTACTTC; CDR3: CSVMDRELFHEQYF
length: 15; size: .; J: TRBJ2-1; D: TRBD2; V: TRBV13; DNA: TGTGCCAGCAGCTCGGGGACTAGCGGTATAAATGAGCAGTTCTTC; CDR3: CASSSGTSGINEQFF
length: 15; size: .; J: TRBJ2-2; D: .; V: TRBV11-3; DNA: TGTGCCAGCAGCCCGGGACTCTTAGGGACCGGGGAGCTGTTTTTT; CDR3: CASSPGLLGTGELFF
length: 14; size: .; J: TRBJ1-1; D: .; V: TRBV23-1; DNA: TGCGCCAGCAGAAGACGGAGCCGGAACACTGAAGCTTTCTTT; CDR3: CASRRRSRNTEAFF
length: 16; size: .; J: TRBJ2-2; D: .; V: TRBV5-6; DNA: TGTGCCAGCAGCTTGGAATGGGGGCCAGGCACCGGGGAGCTGTTTTTT; CDR3: CASSLEWGPGTGELFF
length: 15; size: .; J: TRBJ1-4; D: TRBD1; V: TRBV19; DNA: TGTGCCAGTAGTCCACGGGACAGCTATAATGAAAAACTGTTTTTT; CDR3: CASSPRDSYNEKLFF
length: 15; size: .; J: TRBJ2-3; D: .; V: TRBV6-4; DNA: TGTGCCAGCAGTGAGTCTAGCGCTAGCACAGATACGCAGTATTTT; CDR3: CASSESSASTDTQYF
length: 15; size: .; J: TRBJ2-3; D: .; V: TRBV5-4; DNA: TGTGCCAGCAGCTCCGCGGGAAGCAGGGGAGATACGCAGTATTTT; CDR3: CASSSAGSRGDTQYF
length: 13; size: .; J: TRBJ2-1; D: .; V: TRBV9; DNA: TGTGCCAGCAGCGTAGATAGCATGAATGAGCAGTTCTTC; CDR3: CASSVDSMNEQFF
length: 17; size: .; J: TRBJ1-4; D: TRBD1; V: TRBV11-2; DNA: TGTGCCAGCAGCTCTATTGGGACAGATGCAACTAATGAAAAACTGTTTTTT; CDR3: CASSSIGTDATNEKLFF
length: 14; size: .; J: TRBJ1-5; D: .; V: TRBV7-6; DNA: TGTGCCAGCAGCTTAGCGGGGGGAGGTCAGCCCCAGCATTTT; CDR3: CASSLAGGGQPQHF
length: 16; size: once; J: TRBJ2-3; D: .; V: TRBV4-1; DNA: TGCGCCAGCAGCCCCCTGGGGCAGGGGAACACAGATACGCAGTATTTT; CDR3: CASSPLGQGNTDTQYF
length: 14; size: .; J: TRBJ2-3; D: TRBD2; V: TRBV2; DNA: TGTGCCAGCCCGGGGGGGAGGGCCCAGGATACGCAGTATTTT; CDR3: CASPGGRAQDTQYF
length: 15; size: .; J: TRBJ2-3; D: TRBD2; V: TRBV2; DNA: TGTGCCAGCAGTGAATTAGCGGGAGGGCCGGATACGCAGTATTTT; CDR3: CASSELAGGPDTQYF
length: 16; size: once; J: TRBJ2-1; D: TRBD2; V: TRBV7-9; DNA: TGTGCCAGCAGCTCCCCCCCTAGCGGCTCCTACAATGAGCAGTTCTTC; CDR3: CASSSPPSGSYNEQFF
length: 17; size: .; J: TRBJ1-5; D: .; V: TRBV28; DNA: TGTGCCAGCAGTGGGGTAAGAAGTTACAGGCGGGGTCAGCCCCAGCATTTT; CDR3: CASSGVRSYRRGQPQHF